The sequence of this T cell receptor (beta chain) was determined in a study of vaccination and CD4 T cells after COVID-19. Study-wide context: The cells were exposed to overlapping spike peptides originating from SARS-CoV-2, HCoV-NL63, HCoV-OC43 and HCoV-229E for stimulation.

Sequencing of cultured CD4+ T cell DNA used the Oncomine TCR Beta short-read assay. Scientists extracted genomic DNA from CD4+ T cells grown in culture. One entry per CDR3 protein, called by TCRdb with MiXCR from the PCR reads. Here the sample spans several thousand distinct CDR3 sequences, about 28% being singletons. The V and J ends lost 8 bases and 1 base respectively, with 6 bases between them. The CDR3 is made up of 12 amino acids. CDR1 is GTSNPN, CDR2 SVGIG, per germline (reference sequence). The treatment is: approximately nine-day PBMC culture with coronavirus spike peptide pools or control peptides (ViraFEST assay). The unexposed donor provided CD4+ T cells, which were taken before the COVID-19 pandemic (2011-2018). With peptide pools, ViraFEST first expanded antigen-specific T cells and afterwards sequenced their TCRs. As for this clonotype: The target antigen is unknown.

Study-wide results and caveats: Convalescent patients showed a median approximately 84% of reactive clones that were seen only post-vaccination.

The sample was CD4+ T cells from blood, cultured in vitro. The source of this sequence is a human donor in good health. The V gene is TRBV30, the J gene TRBJ1-6; D gene uncertain. The DNA of the CDR3 is TGTGCCGTAGATTCCTATAATTCACCCCTCCACTTT. Protein: CAVDSYNSPLHF.